In this sample, the clone carrying this T cell receptor beta chain turned up a few times. The target antigen is unknown. These data originate in a study of naive and memory T cell subsets. Findings of the study overall: Findings for naive and memory subsets could not be checked against ground truth. Naive repertoires, especially CD8, held a few larger clonotypes, possibly memory cells re-expressing CD45RA.

Both TRBC1 and TRBC2 were covered by a beta constant-region primer of two equimolar oligonucleotides. Nested alpha and beta constant-region primers with the SP2 primer drove four PCR rounds on ligated cDNA. One entry per CDR3 protein, called by TCRdb with MiXCR from the UMI-ligation and nested PCR reads. The table shows 90,000 to 120,000 distinct CDR3 sequences, with about 14% occurring only once. The sequenced sample consisted of naive CD8+ T cells from blood. This receptor was taken from a human donor in good health.

The CDR3 here is CSARQETEAFF. Written as DNA, the CDR3 is TGCAGCGCTCGACAGGAGACCGAAGCTTTCTTT. V usage is TRBV29-1 and J usage is TRBJ1-1; D might be TRBD1 (6 bases). This CDR3 is built from 11 residues. The V end was cut by 7 bases, the J end by 8 bases, with 14 bases between. Germline V gene lookup returns CDR1 SQVTM and CDR2 ANQGSEA.